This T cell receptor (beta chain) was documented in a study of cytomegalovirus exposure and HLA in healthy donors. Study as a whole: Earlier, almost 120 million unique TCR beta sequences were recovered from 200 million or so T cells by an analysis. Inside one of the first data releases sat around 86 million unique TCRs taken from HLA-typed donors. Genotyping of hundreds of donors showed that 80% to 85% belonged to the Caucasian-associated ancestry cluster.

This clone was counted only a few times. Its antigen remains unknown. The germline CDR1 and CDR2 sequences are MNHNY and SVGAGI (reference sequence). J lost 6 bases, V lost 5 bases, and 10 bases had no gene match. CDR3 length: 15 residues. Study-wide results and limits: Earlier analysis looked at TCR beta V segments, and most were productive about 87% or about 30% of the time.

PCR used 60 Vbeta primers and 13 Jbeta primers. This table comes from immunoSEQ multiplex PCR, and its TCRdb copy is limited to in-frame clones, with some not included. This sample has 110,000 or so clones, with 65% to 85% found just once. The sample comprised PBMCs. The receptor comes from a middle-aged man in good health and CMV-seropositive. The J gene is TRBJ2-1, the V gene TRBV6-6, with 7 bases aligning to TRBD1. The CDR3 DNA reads TGTGCCAGCAGTCCCTCCGACAGGGCCGGCAATGAGCAGTTCTTC. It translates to CASSPSDRAGNEQFF.